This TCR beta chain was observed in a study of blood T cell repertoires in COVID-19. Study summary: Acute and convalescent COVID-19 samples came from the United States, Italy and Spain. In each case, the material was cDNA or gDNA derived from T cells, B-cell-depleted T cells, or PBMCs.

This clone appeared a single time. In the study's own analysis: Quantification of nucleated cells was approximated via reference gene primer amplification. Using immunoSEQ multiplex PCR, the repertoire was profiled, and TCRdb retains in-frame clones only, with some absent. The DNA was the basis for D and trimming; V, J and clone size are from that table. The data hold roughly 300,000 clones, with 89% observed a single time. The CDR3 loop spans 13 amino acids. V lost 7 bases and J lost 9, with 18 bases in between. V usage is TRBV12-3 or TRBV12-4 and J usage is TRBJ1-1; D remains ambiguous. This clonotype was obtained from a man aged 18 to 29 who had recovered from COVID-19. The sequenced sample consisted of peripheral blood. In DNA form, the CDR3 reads TGTGCCAGCACCCTGGAGAACTATGTACAAGCTTTCTTT. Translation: CASTLENYVQAFF.